The next 27 T cell receptor beta chains were all read from a single sample in a study of low-dose radiotherapy and immunotherapy resistance in tumors. Time point reported: after trial treatment. Treatment given: LDRT plus nivolumab, ipilimumab, low-dose cyclophosphamide and aspirin (RACIN trial). Alpha and beta chains were covered, as first-strand cDNA relied on TRAV- and TRBV-specific primers. The authors ran about 21 PCR cycles to amplify TCRs with a constant-region primer and V-primer adapter. TCRdb re-derived calls from the reads in MiXCR, one entry per CDR3 protein. The sample includes under 110,000 distinct CDR3 sequences, 20% seen only once; the top ten take 4.1%. Material: PBMCs, obtained after low-dose radiotherapy plus immunotherapy. Receptors originate from a male donor with prostate cancer.

Many counts were recorded for this clonotype. V is TRBV29-1 and J is TRBJ2-1; 7 nucleotides agree with TRBD1. V shed 7 bases and J 7 bases; nucleotides not matched to a gene: 4. The germline CDR1 and CDR2 sequences are SQVTM and ANQGSEA. The CDR3 has 11 amino acids. The CDR3 bases are TGCAGCGGAACGACAGGGAATGAGCAGTTCTTC. Amino acids: CSGTTGNEQFF.

By sample share, this clonotype is medium-sized (0.01 to 0.1%). The J gene is TRBJ2-4, the V gene TRBV6-2 or TRBV6-3; D call uncertain. Trimming removed 6 bases at V and 9 bases at J, with 9 bases between. Germline CDR1 and CDR2: MNHEY and SVGEGT. The CDR3 runs 11 residues. The CDR3 DNA reads as TGTGCCAGCAGCGATCGATTCATTCAGTACTTC. Encoded protein: CASSDRFIQYF.

This clonotype came up many times. The J gene is TRBJ2-4, the V gene TRBV19; the match to TRBD2 covers 8 bases. CDR3 size: 18 residues. Looked up from germline, CDR1 is LNHDA and CDR2 is SQIVND (reference sequence). J lost 0 bases, V lost 1 base, and 8 bases had no gene match. The DNA of the CDR3 is TGTGCCAGTAGTATAGGCCCCCTCCGGGGGGGAGCCAAAAACATTCAGTACTTC. Translating gives CASSIGPLRGGAKNIQYF. Filled out from reference TRBV19 and TRBJ2-4, the complete variable domain reads DGGITQSPKYLFRKEGQNVTLSCEQNLNHDAMYWYRQDPGQGLRLIYYSQIVNDFQKGDIAEGYSVSREKKESFPLTVTSAQKNPTAFYLCASSIGPLRGGAKNIQYFGAGTRLSVL.

This clonotype was found many times. The chain carries TRBV29-1 and TRBJ2-7, with D perhaps matching TRBD2 (6 bases). The CDR3 runs to 14 residues. With 6 bases removed from V and 1 base from J, the gap between germline ends came to 16 bases. Germline lookup yields CDR1 SQVTM and CDR2 ANQGSEA. The CDR3, as DNA: TGCAGCGTGGCCCGGGAGCTGTCATCCTACGAGCAGTACTTC. Translation: CSVARELSSYEQYF.

J is TRBJ2-7 and V is TRBV4-1; D gene uncertain. Germline V gene data show CDR1 as MGHRA and CDR2 as YSYEKL. The CDR3 has 15 residues. Trimming removed 4 bases at V and 1 base at J, with 14 bases between. CDR3 region: CASSRLGLSSYEQYF. The CDR3 region has the DNA TGCGCCAGCAGCCGGTTAGGGCTTAGTTCCTACGAGCAGTACTTC.

At least ten counts were recorded for this clonotype. The chain employs TRBV6-5 and TRBJ2-5; D is ambiguous. Per germline, CDR1 MNHEY and CDR2 SVGAGI. V was trimmed by 4 bases and J by 9 bases, leaving 9 bases between them. This CDR3 is 11 amino acids long. In nucleotides, the CDR3 is TGTGCCAGCAGTTCCCCAGCAGCCCAGTACTTC. Its protein product is CASSSPAAQYF.

This clonotype was seen ten or more times. The chain joins TRBV7-2 to TRBJ2-7, with D perhaps TRBD1 (6 bases). The CDR3 length is 15 residues. The V gene's germline CDR1 is SGHTA and CDR2 FQGNSA. V lost 3 bases to trimming and J lost 3 bases, with 15 bases between them. CDR3 nucleotide sequence: TGTGCCAGCAGCTTCCCGGGCCAAGGGGGCTACGAGCAGTACTTC. As protein: CASSFPGQGGYEQYF.

This clonotype was seen at least ten times. The V call is TRBV30, the J call TRBJ2-5; D ambiguous. V lost 2 bases and J lost 3, with 13 bases in between. The germline gives CDR1 GTSNPN, CDR2 SVGIG (reference sequence). The CDR3 covers 14 residues. For the CDR3, the DNA is TGTGCCTGGAGTCCTTTTTGGGGTGAAGAGACCCAGTACTTC. Its protein product is CAWSPFWGEETQYF.

The genes are TRBV12-5 and TRBJ2-7; TRBD2 matches at 8 bases. CDR3 length: 14 amino acids. Germline CDR1 is LGHNT and CDR2 is FRNRAP. V was clipped by 5 bases and J by 3 bases; unmatched bases: 6. CDR3 in amino acids: CASGGTGGDYEQYF. The CDR3 coding sequence is TGTGCTAGTGGTGGGACGGGGGGGGACTACGAGCAGTACTTC.

The J gene is TRBJ2-7, the V gene TRBV29-1; D not resolved. V lost 4 bases, J lost 3 bases, and 7 bases lay in between. Germline V gene sequence: CDR1 SQVTM, CDR2 ANQGSEA. This CDR3 region has 11 residues. The CDR3 region is CSVGEVYEQYF. The CDR3 nucleotides are TGCAGCGTTGGAGAGGTCTACGAGCAGTACTTC.

This clonotype was recorded at least ten times. The chain carries TRBV6-5 and TRBJ1-2; 7 positions agree with TRBD1. This CDR3 spans 17 amino acids. CDR1 is MNHEY, CDR2 SVGAGI, per germline. V trimming: 0 bases; J trimming: 4 bases; junction bases outside the gene matches: 11. The CDR3 spells CASSYSPLTGDPYGYTF. The CDR3 DNA is TGTGCCAGCAGTTACTCCCCCCTTACAGGGGACCCCTATGGCTACACCTTC.

This clonotype was seen ten or more times. The chain recombines TRBV20-1 with TRBJ2-7; D is possibly TRBD1 (5 bases). The V and J ends lost 3 bases and 1 base respectively, with 13 bases between them. CDR3 size: 14 residues. Looked up from germline, CDR1 is DFQATT and CDR2 is SNEGSKA (reference sequence). The CDR3 DNA sequence: TGCAGTGCTAGCCCCCCAGGGCGATCCTACGAGCAGTACTTC. Its translation is CSASPPGRSYEQYF.

Ten or more counts support this clonotype. The chain uses TRBV5-4 and TRBJ2-5; D might be TRBD1 (7 bases). This CDR3 comprises 14 residues. V shed 6 bases and J shed 5 bases, with 17 bases lying between them. The germline CDR1 and CDR2 sequences are SGHNT and YYREEE (reference sequence). The CDR3 is CASTQGGGLETQYF. Here the CDR3 DNA reads TGTGCCAGCACCCAGGGGGGCGGGCTTGAGACCCAGTACTTC.

Many counts were recorded for this clonotype. This sequence joins TRBV6-6 and TRBJ2-5; possible D gene TRBD1, 5 bases. Deletions cut 10 bases from V and 4 bases from J, with 16 bases between. The CDR3 runs 13 residues. Germline V gives CDR1 MNHNY, CDR2 SVGAGI (reference sequence). CDR3 bases: TGTGCCACCAGGCCCAGGGTAGGAGAGACCCAGTACTTC. It yields the protein CATRPRVGETQYF.

The rearrangement uses TRBV3-1 and TRBJ1-1, with 10 bases aligning to TRBD1. The germline V gene encodes CDR1 LGHDT and CDR2 YNNKEL (reference sequence). This CDR3 contains 15 residues. The junction had 6 bases not matched to a gene; V was cut back by 5 bases and J by 3 bases. The CDR3 DNA is TGTGCCAGCAGCACCAGGACAGGGGGGCACACTGAAGCTTTCTTT. Translation: CASSTRTGGHTEAFF.

The chain joins TRBV7-3 to TRBJ2-1, with D tentatively TRBD1 or TRBD2 (5 bases each). The CDR3 loop spans 12 amino acids. Trimming pared 1 base from V and 8 bases from J, leaving 6 bases between. The germline V gene has CDR1 SGHTA and CDR2 FQGTGA. The CDR3 nucleotides read TGTGCCAGCAGCTTAATGGGGGATGAGCAGTTCTTC. Amino acid sequence: CASSLMGDEQFF. Based on the CDR3 plus reference TRBV7-3 and TRBJ2-1, the full variable domain is GAGVSQTPSNKVTEKGKYVELRCDPISGHTALYWYRQSLGQGPEFLIYFQGTGAADDSGLPNDRFFAVRPEGSVSTLKIQRTERGDSAVYLCASSLMGDEQFFGPGTRLTVL.

A remark on this clonotype: A far larger clone differs by one base, so this is likely a read error. The genes are TRBV6-6 and TRBJ1-2, with 8 bases matching TRBD1. The germline CDR1 and CDR2 sequences are MNHNY and SVGAGI (reference sequence). This CDR3 is 13 amino acids long. CDR3 loop: CASGQGANCGYTF. CDR3 sequence (DNA): TGTGCCAGCGGCCAGGGGGCAAACTGTGGCTACACCTTC.

In this sample, this clonotype turned up many times. This chain joins TRBV27 and TRBJ2-1; D ambiguous. CDR3 size: 12 residues. The V end was cut by 2 bases, the J end by 8 bases, with 7 bases between. The germline V gene has CDR1 MNHEY and CDR2 SMNVEV (reference sequence). CDR3: CASSLGRHEQFF. The CDR3 coding sequence is TGTGCCAGCAGTTTAGGCCGGCATGAGCAGTTCTTC.

This clonotype showed up many times. The chain employs TRBV2 and TRBJ1-4, with TRBD1 matching over 7 bases. V was clipped by 8 bases and J by 4 bases; unmatched bases: 10. Per germline, CDR1 SNHLY and CDR2 FYNNEI. The CDR3 is 15 amino acids. Here the CDR3 DNA reads TGTGCCAGCGCCCGGGGAGGGGACAGTAATGAAAAACTGTTTTTT. Protein: CASARGGDSNEKLFF.

This clonotype was seen repeatedly, ten times or more. This sequence joins TRBV27 and TRBJ1-1, with a possible D match to TRBD1 (6 bases). V lost 5 bases, J lost 2 bases, and 9 bases lay in between. CDR1 is MNHEY and CDR2 is SMNVEV in the germline V gene (reference sequence). CDR3 length: 13 residues. The CDR3 loop reads CASSGGANTEAFF. In DNA form, the CDR3 reads TGTGCCAGCAGTGGGGGGGCAAACACTGAAGCTTTCTTT.

The sample holds many counts of this clonotype. V and J are TRBV29-1 and TRBJ2-3; tentatively, D is TRBD2 (5 bases). Trimming removed 5 bases from V and 2 bases from J, with 14 bases in between. In germline, CDR1 is SQVTM, CDR2 ANQGSEA. The CDR3 is 14 residues long. The CDR3 loop is CSVRGREYTDTQYF. The CDR3 bases are TGCAGCGTTAGAGGACGGGAATACACAGATACGCAGTATTTT.

This clonotype has a count of ten or more. The J gene is TRBJ1-1, the V gene TRBV13; 8 nucleotides line up with TRBD1. CDR1 and CDR2 (germline): PRHDT, FYEKMQ (reference sequence). J gave up 6 bases and V 5 bases, and 8 bases lay outside the gene matches. The CDR3 runs to 14 residues. The CDR3 DNA is TGTGCCAGCAGCCAGGACAGGGATTGGGCTGAAGCTTTCTTT. Translating gives CASSQDRDWAEAFF.

Written as DNA, the CDR3 is TGTGCCAGCAGCTTACTAGCGGGGGGACCCACAGATACGCAGTATTTT. Its protein product is CASSLLAGGPTDTQYF. This rearrangement joins TRBV7-8 to TRBJ2-3, with 11 bases matching TRBD2. Losses at the gene ends were 2 bases for V and 2 bases for J; bases not matched to a gene: 3. This CDR3 has 16 residues. Germline CDR1 is SGHVS and CDR2 is FQNEAQ.

This clonotype was seen a handful of times. The gene calls are TRBV5-1 and TRBJ2-7, with 11 bases fitting TRBD2. The germline V gene has CDR1 SGHRS and CDR2 YFSETQ. This CDR3 comprises 18 residues. V was pared by 1 base and J by 1 base, with 10 bases of the junction left unmatched. In DNA, the CDR3 is TGCGCCAGCAGCTTGTGGGGGACAACTAGCGGGGGTTCCTACGAGCAGTACTTC. Translated, it gives CASSLWGTTSGGSYEQYF.

This clonotype was counted many times. This chain joins TRBV20-1 and TRBJ2-4; 12 bases agree with TRBD1. The CDR3 has 15 residues. Germline lookup yields CDR1 DFQATT and CDR2 SNEGSKA (reference sequence). With V trimmed by 3 bases and J by 8 bases, 8 bases remained unmatched. This chain's CDR3 is CSARAPGQGADIQYF. DNA of the CDR3: TGCAGTGCTAGGGCCCCGGGACAGGGGGCAGACATTCAGTACTTC.

This clonotype was seen repeatedly, ten times or more. The V and J genes are TRBV6-5 and TRBJ1-2, with 8 bases lining up with TRBD1. V trimming: 5 bases; J trimming: 4 bases; junction bases outside the gene matches: 3. The CDR3 extends over 13 amino acids. The germline V gene has CDR1 MNHEY and CDR2 SVGAGI. CDR3 nucleotide sequence: TGTGCCAGCAGTACCGGGACAGGCTATGGCTACACCTTC. It is translated as CASSTGTGYGYTF.

This clonotype occurred many times. The chain has TRBV20-1 and TRBJ2-7, with D tentatively TRBD2 (5 bases). This CDR3 is 14 amino acids long. V gave up 0 bases and J gave up 4 bases, with 13 bases separating them. CDR1 is DFQATT, CDR2 SNEGSKA, per germline (reference sequence). CDR3 residues: CSARDPTGEYEQYF. For the CDR3, the DNA is TGCAGTGCTAGAGATCCCACCGGGGAGTACGAGCAGTACTTC.